This T cell receptor beta chain stems from a study of neurological immune-mediated disorders. Findings and limits, study-wide: Subjects shared no identical expanded-clone CDR3 amino acid sequences, suggesting private TCR-beta repertoires in all groups.

The team produced cDNA through 5'RACE using 10-nucleotide random UMIs. TCRdb independently ran MiXCR on the 5' RACE reads; one entry per CDR3 protein. The profile shows tens of thousands of distinct CDR3 sequences, 3% to 4% of them singletons. There are many counts of this clonotype. The antigen remains undetermined. V gave up 6 bases and J gave up 5 bases; unmatched junction bases: 6. This CDR3 spans 14 amino acids. The chain uses TRBV12-3 or TRBV12-4 and TRBJ1-2, with 10 nucleotides matching TRBD1. Specimen: PBMCs. The TCR was taken from a man in his forties with multiple sclerosis. CDR3 loop: CASRPGQGIYGYTF. As DNA, the CDR3 is TGTGCCAGCAGACCGGGACAGGGGATATATGGCTACACCTTC.